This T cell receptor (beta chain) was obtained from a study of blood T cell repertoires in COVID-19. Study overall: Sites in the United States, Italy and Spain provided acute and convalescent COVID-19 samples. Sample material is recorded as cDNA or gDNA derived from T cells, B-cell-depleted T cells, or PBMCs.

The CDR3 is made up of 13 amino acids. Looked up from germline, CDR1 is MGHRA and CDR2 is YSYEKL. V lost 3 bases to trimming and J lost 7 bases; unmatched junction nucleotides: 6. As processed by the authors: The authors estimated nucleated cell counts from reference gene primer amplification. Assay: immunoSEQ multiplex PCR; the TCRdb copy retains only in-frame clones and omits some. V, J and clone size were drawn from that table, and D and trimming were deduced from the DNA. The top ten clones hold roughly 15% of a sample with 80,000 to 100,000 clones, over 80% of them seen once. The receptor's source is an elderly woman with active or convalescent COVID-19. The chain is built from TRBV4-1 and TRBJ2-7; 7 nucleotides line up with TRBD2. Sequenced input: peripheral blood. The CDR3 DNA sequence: TGCGCCAGCAGCCAGGTTAGCGGGTTTGAGCAGTACTTC. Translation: CASSQVSGFEQYF.